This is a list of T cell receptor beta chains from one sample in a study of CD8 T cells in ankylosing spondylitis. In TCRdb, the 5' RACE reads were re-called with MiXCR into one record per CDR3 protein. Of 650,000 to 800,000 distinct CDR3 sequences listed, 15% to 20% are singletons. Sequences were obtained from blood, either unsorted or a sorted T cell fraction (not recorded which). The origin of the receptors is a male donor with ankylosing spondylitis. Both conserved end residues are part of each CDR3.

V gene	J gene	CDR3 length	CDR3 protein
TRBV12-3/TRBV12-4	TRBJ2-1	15	CASSIAGGLYNEQFF
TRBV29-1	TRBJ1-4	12	CSALTSGEKLFF
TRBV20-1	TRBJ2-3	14	CSASRLADTDTQYF
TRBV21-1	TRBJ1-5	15	CASSKLGQSNQPQHF
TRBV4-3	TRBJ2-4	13	CASSHDRDAIQYF
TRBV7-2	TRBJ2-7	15	CASRPTGTGVWKQYF
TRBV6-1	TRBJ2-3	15	CASSSTSRGTDTQYF
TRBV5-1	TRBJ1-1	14	CASSSIGQGSVAFF
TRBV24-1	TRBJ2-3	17	CATSDWTSGGSTDTQYF
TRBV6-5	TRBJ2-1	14	CASSYKAGVNEQFF
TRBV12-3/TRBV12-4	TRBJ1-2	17	CASSYRTGATSAYGYTF
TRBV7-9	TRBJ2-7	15	CASSFVTSGRYEQYF
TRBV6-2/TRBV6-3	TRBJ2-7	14	CASRAGTGRGEQYF
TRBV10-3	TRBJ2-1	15	CAISDLRGEYNEQFF
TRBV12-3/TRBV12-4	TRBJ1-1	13	CASSLATNPEAFF
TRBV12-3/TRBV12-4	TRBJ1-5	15	CASSDPGDSNQPQHF
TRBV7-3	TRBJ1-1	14	CASSLIGAGTEAFF
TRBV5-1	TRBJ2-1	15	CASSLGAGGGDEQFF